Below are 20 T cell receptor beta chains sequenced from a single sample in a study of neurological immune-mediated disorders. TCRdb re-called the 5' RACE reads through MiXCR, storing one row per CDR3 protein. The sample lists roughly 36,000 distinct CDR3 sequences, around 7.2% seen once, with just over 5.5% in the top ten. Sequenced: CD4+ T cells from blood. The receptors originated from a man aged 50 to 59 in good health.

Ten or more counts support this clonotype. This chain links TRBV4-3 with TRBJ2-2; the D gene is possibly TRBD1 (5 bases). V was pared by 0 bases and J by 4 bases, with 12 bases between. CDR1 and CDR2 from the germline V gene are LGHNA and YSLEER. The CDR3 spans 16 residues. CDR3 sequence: CASSQDPRASTGELFF. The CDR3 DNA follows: TGCGCCAGCAGCCAAGACCCCAGGGCGTCCACCGGGGAGCTGTTTTTT.

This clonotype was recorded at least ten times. CDR3 residues: CSAGRHGLEQYF. CDR3 DNA: TGCAGTGCTGGAAGACATGGCCTCGAGCAGTACTTC. The gene calls are TRBV20-1 and TRBJ2-7; D unclear. CDR3 length: 12 amino acids. V lost 5 bases and J 6 bases, leaving 14 bases between the germline ends. Germline loops: CDR1 DFQATT, CDR2 SNEGSKA (reference sequence).

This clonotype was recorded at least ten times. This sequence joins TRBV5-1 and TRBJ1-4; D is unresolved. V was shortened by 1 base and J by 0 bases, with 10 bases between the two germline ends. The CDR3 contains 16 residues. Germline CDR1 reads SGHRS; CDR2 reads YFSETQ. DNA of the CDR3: TGCGCCAGCAGCTTGACAGCGATTACAACTAATGAAAAACTGTTTTTT. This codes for CASSLTAITTNEKLFF.

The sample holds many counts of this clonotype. In nucleotides, the CDR3 is TGTGCCAGCAGTTTTAGGCAAGGGGGAGGCAATCAGCCCCAGCATTTT. This codes for CASSFRQGGGNQPQHF. The chain couples TRBV28 to TRBJ1-5; D may be TRBD1 (6 bases). This CDR3 has 16 amino acids. The V gene's germline CDR1 is MDHEN and CDR2 SYDVKM. The V gene lost 3 bases and the J gene lost 2 bases, with 14 bases spanning the gap.

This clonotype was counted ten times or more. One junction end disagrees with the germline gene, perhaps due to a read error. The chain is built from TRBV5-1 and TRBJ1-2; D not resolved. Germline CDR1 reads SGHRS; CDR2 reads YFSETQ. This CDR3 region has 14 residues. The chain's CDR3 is CASSLGAQAYGYTF. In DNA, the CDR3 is TGCGCCAGCAGTTTGGGAGCGCAGGCCTATGGCTACACCTTC.

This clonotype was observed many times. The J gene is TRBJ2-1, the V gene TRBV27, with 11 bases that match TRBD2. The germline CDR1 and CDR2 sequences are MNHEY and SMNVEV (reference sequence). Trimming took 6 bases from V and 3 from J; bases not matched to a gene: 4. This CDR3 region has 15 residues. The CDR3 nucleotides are TGTGCCAGCAGGCCCGGGACTAGCGGCTACAATGAGCAGTTCTTC. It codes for CASRPGTSGYNEQFF.

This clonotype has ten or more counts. The CDR3 spells CASSIGTGAGNTIYF. CDR3 sequence (DNA): TGCGCCAGCAGCATTGGTACGGGGGCTGGAAACACCATATATTTT. The V and J genes are TRBV5-1 and TRBJ1-3, with D possibly matching TRBD1 (5 bases). Germline V gene data show CDR1 as SGHRS and CDR2 as YFSETQ. Trimming took off 4 bases at V and 2 bases at J, with 13 bases between the two ends. The CDR3 runs to 15 residues.

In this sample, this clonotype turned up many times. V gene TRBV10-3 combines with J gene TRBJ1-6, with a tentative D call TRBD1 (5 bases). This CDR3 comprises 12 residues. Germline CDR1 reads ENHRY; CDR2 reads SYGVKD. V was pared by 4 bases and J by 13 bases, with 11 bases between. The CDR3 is CAISGDLQPLHF. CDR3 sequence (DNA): TGTGCCATCAGTGGGGACCTCCAGCCCCTCCACTTT.

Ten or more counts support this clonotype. The CDR3 DNA sequence: TGTGCCAGCAACCGTCCGACAGGCGTTGGTTCACCCCTCCACTTT. It specifies CASNRPTGVGSPLHF. V usage is TRBV7-2 and J usage is TRBJ1-6; D possibly corresponds to TRBD1 (6 bases). CDR1 is SGHTA, CDR2 FQGNSA, per germline. Trimming took off 7 bases at V and 9 bases at J, with 19 bases between the two ends. There are 15 residues in the CDR3. Combining the CDR3 with reference TRBV7-2 and TRBJ1-6 gives the whole variable domain GAGVSQSPSNKVTEKGKDVELRCDPISGHTALYWYRQSLGQGLEFLIYFQGNSAPDKSGLPSDRFSAERTGGSVSTLTIQRTQQEDSAVYLCASNRPTGVGSPLHFGNGTRLTVT.

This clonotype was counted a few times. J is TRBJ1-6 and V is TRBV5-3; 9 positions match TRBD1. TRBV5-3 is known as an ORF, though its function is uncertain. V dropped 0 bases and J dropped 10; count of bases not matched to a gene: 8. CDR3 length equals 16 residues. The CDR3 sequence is CARSLVPGTGSSPLHF. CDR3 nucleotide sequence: TGTGCCAGAAGCTTGGTTCCCGGGACAGGGAGCTCACCCCTCCACTTT.

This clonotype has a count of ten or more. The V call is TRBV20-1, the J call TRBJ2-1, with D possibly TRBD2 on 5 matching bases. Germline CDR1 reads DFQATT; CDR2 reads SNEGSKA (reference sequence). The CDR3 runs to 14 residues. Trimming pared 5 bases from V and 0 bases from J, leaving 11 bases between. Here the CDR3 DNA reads TGCAGTGCTCTCGGGAATCTCTCCTACAATGAGCAGTTCTTC. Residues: CSALGNLSYNEQFF.

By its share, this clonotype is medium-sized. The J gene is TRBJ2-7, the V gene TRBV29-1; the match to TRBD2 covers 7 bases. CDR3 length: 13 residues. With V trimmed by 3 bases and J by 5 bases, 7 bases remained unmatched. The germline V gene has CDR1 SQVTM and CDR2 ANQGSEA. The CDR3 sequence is CSVEKLAANEQYF. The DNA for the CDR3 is TGCAGCGTTGAGAAGCTAGCGGCGAACGAGCAGTACTTC.

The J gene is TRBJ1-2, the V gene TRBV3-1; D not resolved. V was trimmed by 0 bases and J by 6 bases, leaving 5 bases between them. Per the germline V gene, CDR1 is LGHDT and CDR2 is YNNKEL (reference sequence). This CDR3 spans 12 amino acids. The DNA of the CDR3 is TGTGCCAGCAGCCAAGATATCCATGGCTACACCTTC. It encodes CASSQDIHGYTF.

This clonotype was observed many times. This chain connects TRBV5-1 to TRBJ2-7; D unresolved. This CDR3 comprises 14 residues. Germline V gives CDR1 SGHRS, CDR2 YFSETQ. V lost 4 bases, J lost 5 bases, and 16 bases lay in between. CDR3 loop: CASSDLLTGNEQYF. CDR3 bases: TGCGCCAGCAGCGACTTGCTAACCGGAAACGAGCAGTACTTC.

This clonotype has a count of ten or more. The DNA of the CDR3 is TGTGCCAGCAACCCAGGGGGCCCCGGGGAGCTGTTTTTT. Translation: CASNPGGPGELFF. The J gene is TRBJ2-2, the V gene TRBV6-1; the match to TRBD1 covers 8 bases. The V and J ends lost 7 bases and 6 bases, in that order; junction bases with no gene match: 4. The CDR3 covers 13 residues. From germline, CDR1 is MNHNS and CDR2 SASEGT.

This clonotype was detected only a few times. The CDR3 DNA reads TGCAGCGTTGAAGATGATCGCGGGAGAGGCGAGCAGTACTTC. Translated: CSVEDDRGRGEQYF. This sequence joins TRBV29-1 and TRBJ2-7; TRBD2 aligns across 7 bases. Germline lookup yields CDR1 SQVTM and CDR2 ANQGSEA. The CDR3 has 14 residues. J gave up 6 bases and V 0 bases, and 8 bases lay outside the gene matches.

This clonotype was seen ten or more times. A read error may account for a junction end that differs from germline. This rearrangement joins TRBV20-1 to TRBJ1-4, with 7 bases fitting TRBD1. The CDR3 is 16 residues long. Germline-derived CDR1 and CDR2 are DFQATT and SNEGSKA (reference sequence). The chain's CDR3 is CSARGDSPATNEKLFF. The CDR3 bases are TGCAGTGCCAGAGGGGACAGTCCAGCAACTAATGAAAAACTGTTTTTT.

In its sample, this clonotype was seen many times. This CDR3 is CASSFSGKRNGELFF. CDR3 DNA sequence: TGTGCCAGCAGCTTTAGCGGGAAAAGGAACGGGGAGCTGTTTTTT. This sequence joins TRBV9 and TRBJ2-2; 8 bases fit TRBD2. CDR3 length equals 15 residues. Germline CDR1 SGDLS, CDR2 YYNGEE. The trim removed 4 bases at V and 7 bases at J, leaving 9 bases unmatched.

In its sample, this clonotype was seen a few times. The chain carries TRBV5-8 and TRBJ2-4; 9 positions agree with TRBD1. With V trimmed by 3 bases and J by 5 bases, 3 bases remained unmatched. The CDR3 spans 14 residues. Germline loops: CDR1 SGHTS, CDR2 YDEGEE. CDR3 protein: CASSWDRAENIQYF. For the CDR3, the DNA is TGTGCCAGCAGCTGGGACAGGGCTGAAAACATTCAGTACTTC.

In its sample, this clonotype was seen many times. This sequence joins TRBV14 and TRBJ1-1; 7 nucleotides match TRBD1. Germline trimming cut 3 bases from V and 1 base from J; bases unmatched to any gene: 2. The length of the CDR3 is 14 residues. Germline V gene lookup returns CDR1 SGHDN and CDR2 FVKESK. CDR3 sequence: CASSHRTGNTEAFF. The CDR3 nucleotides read TGTGCCAGCAGCCACCGGACAGGGAACACTGAAGCTTTCTTT.